The rows below give T cell receptor beta chains drawn from one sample of a study of CD8 T cells in ankylosing spondylitis. TCRdb reprocessed the 5' RACE reads via MiXCR and lists one record per CDR3 protein. The sample contains about 130,000 distinct CDR3 sequences, around 9.3% of which appear only once. Sequenced material: blood, either unsorted or a sorted T cell fraction (not recorded which). Receptors originate from a male donor with ankylosing spondylitis or in good health (not recorded which). Each CDR3 is given with its conserved first and last residue. D genes are given only for firm matches. Part of the rows lack a size; the others show once, few, many or a class for expanded clones.

clone_size	v_call	j_call	d_call	cdr3_nt	cdr3_aa
NA	TRBV7-3	TRBJ2-3	TRBD2	TGTGCCAGCAGCTTAGCGGGAGGGAAAGGAGATACGCAGTATTTT	CASSLAGGKGDTQYF
many	TRBV7-2	TRBJ2-1	NA	TGTGCCAGCAGTATCCCAGGCCGTCGCAATGAGCAGTTCTTC	CASSIPGRRNEQFF
NA	TRBV28	TRBJ1-5	NA	TGTGCCAGTCGGACAGTCCAACTCAATCAGCCCCAGCATTTT	CASRTVQLNQPQHF
many	TRBV12-3/TRBV12-4	TRBJ2-7	TRBD2	TGTGCCAGCAGGACTAGCGGGACACCCTACGAGCAGTACTTC	CASRTSGTPYEQYF
NA	TRBV7-2	TRBJ1-5	NA	TGTGCCAGCAGCTTAGCGCTAGGAGTCGGCGAGCCCCAGCATTTT	CASSLALGVGEPQHF
few	TRBV7-2	TRBJ2-3	TRBD2	TGTGCCAGCTTCCGCCCCGGGACTAGCCCAGATACGCAGTATTTT	CASFRPGTSPDTQYF
many	TRBV20-1	TRBJ2-7	NA	TGCAGTGCTAGAGGACCGGAGACCTACGAGCAGTACTTC	CSARGPETYEQYF
many	TRBV12-3/TRBV12-4	TRBJ2-3	NA	TGTGCCAGCACGGTGACCCTAGTTACGCAGTATTTT	CASTVTLVTQYF
many	TRBV6-2/TRBV6-3	TRBJ2-5	NA	TGTGCCAGCAAAAGGACAGAACAAGAGACCCAGTACTTC	CASKRTEQETQYF
NA	TRBV6-2/TRBV6-3	TRBJ2-7	TRBD2	TGTGCCAGCAGATGGACTAGCGGCTCCTACGAGCAGTACTTC	CASRWTSGSYEQYF
NA	TRBV30	TRBJ2-6	NA	TGTGCCTGGAGTCAGGGAACCGGGGCCAACGTCCTGACTTTC	CAWSQGTGANVLTF
few	TRBV3-1	TRBJ1-1	NA	TGTGCCAGCAGCCGGGGGGAGAACACTGAAGCTTTCTTT	CASSRGENTEAFF
many	TRBV20-1	TRBJ2-5	TRBD2	TGCAGTGCTAGAGATGGGACTATCGGGACCCAGTACTTC	CSARDGTIGTQYF
many	TRBV5-1	TRBJ2-5	NA	TGCGCCAGCAGCCCGGGACTCACAACATCCCAAGAGACCCAGTACTTC	CASSPGLTTSQETQYF
many	TRBV4-3	TRBJ2-7	TRBD2	TGCGCCAGCAGCCAAGACCTCGTTAGCGGGAGGAGGTACGAGCAGTACTTC	CASSQDLVSGRRYEQYF
many	TRBV5-1	TRBJ2-7	NA	TGCGCCAGCAGCGGGAGGCCGGCCTACGAGCAGTACTTC	CASSGRPAYEQYF
NA	TRBV7-2	TRBJ2-7	TRBD2	TGTGCCAGCAGCTTAGGGATAGCGGGGCCCTCCTACGAGCAGTACTTC	CASSLGIAGPSYEQYF
NA	TRBV3-1	TRBJ2-7	TRBD1	TGTGCCAGCCGCGGGACAGGGAGGAACGAGCAGTACTTC	CASRGTGRNEQYF
many	TRBV12-3/TRBV12-4	TRBJ1-5	TRBD1	TGTGCCAGCAGCCCGGACAGGGAACAGCCCCAGCATTTT	CASSPDREQPQHF
many	TRBV2	TRBJ2-1	NA	TGTGCCAGCAGTGCCAAAATCAATGAGCAGTTCTTC	CASSAKINEQFF
NA	TRBV7-2	TRBJ2-7	TRBD1	TGTGCCAGCAGCCTGGGACAGGGGGCTTTCCTCACCTACGAGCAGTACTTC	CASSLGQGAFLTYEQYF
few	TRBV21-1	TRBJ2-3	NA	TGTGCCAGCAGCAAATCTCGGTATACGCAGTATTTT	CASSKSRYTQYF
NA	TRBV20-1	TRBJ2-2	TRBD2	TGCAGTGCAGGACTAGCGGGACCTCGGGTCGGAGGGGAGCTGTTTTTT	CSAGLAGPRVGGELFF
few	TRBV24-1	TRBJ2-1	NA	TGTGCCACCAGTGATGTGGGGCTAAGCGGGCTTGAGCAGTTCTTC	CATSDVGLSGLEQFF
few	TRBV5-1	TRBJ2-1	TRBD2	TGCGCCAGCAGGATGATGACTAGCGGGAGAGGTGATGAGCAGTTCTTC	CASRMMTSGRGDEQFF
NA	TRBV5-1	TRBJ2-7	TRBD2	TGCGCCAGCAGCCCTAGCGGGAGTATGTACGAGCAGTACTTC	CASSPSGSMYEQYF
many	TRBV7-9	TRBJ2-3	NA	TGTGCCAGCAGCTTAGGCGGGAACCCAGATACGCAGTATTTT	CASSLGGNPDTQYF
NA	TRBV20-1	TRBJ2-7	TRBD2	TGCAGTGCTAGAGATCCGGGCGGGAGCGTAGTCGAGCAGTACTTC	CSARDPGGSVVEQYF
NA	TRBV10-3	TRBJ2-5	TRBD1	TGTGCCATCAGTGAACGGGGGCTAGACAGGGGGCCCGAGACCCAGTACTTC	CAISERGLDRGPETQYF
many	TRBV7-2	TRBJ2-3	TRBD1	TGTGCCAGCAGCCCGACAGGGGTAAGCACAGATACGCAGTATTTT	CASSPTGVSTDTQYF
NA	TRBV29-1	TRBJ1-3	NA	TGCAGCGCGTCTTCTACTAGCTCTGGAAACACCATATATTTT	CSASSTSSGNTIYF
many	TRBV27	TRBJ2-5	NA	TGTGCCAGCAGTTTATTTCCTAGCAGGGCGATCTCGGAGACCCAGTACTTC	CASSLFPSRAISETQYF
many	TRBV19	TRBJ1-5	NA	TGTGCCAGTAGTATAGATCTGGGCACCCGGAGGGGGAATCAGCCCCAGCATTTT	CASSIDLGTRRGNQPQHF
many	TRBV6-2/TRBV6-3	TRBJ2-5	NA	TGTGCCAGCAAAGAGGGGGTCGAGGAGACCCAGTACTTC	CASKEGVEETQYF
many	TRBV20-1	TRBJ2-1	TRBD2	TGCAGTGCTTACCCGGGACTAGGATTCAATGAGCAGTTCTTC	CSAYPGLGFNEQFF
many	TRBV18	TRBJ2-3	NA	TGTGCCAGCTCACCACCGCAGGGCGGCACAGATACGCAGTATTTT	CASSPPQGGTDTQYF
many	TRBV12-3/TRBV12-4	TRBJ2-7	NA	TGTGCCAGCAGTTTTGATGGGCCCTATGGAGAGCAGTACTTC	CASSFDGPYGEQYF
few	TRBV5-1	TRBJ2-1	TRBD2	TGCGCCAGCAGCTTGGCGGTGCTAGCGGGAGCTCGTGGGGGTGAGCAGTTCTTC	CASSLAVLAGARGGEQFF
many	TRBV11-2	TRBJ1-1	TRBD1	TGTGCCAGCAGCTCGAGGACAGGGCAATCTCGGGCTTTCTTT	CASSSRTGQSRAFF
many	TRBV27	TRBJ2-1	NA	TGTGCCAGCAGTTTTTACACCGGTGAGCAGTTCTTC	CASSFYTGEQFF
many	TRBV4-3	TRBJ1-1	NA	TGCGCCAGCAGCCAAGATACCAGGTTGAACACTGAAGCTTTCTTT	CASSQDTRLNTEAFF
many	TRBV7-6	TRBJ2-7	NA	TGTGCCAGCAGCTCCCGTGGTGGCTACGAGCAGTACTTC	CASSSRGGYEQYF
many	TRBV2	TRBJ2-2	TRBD2	TGTGCCAGTGGCGGGAGAACGGTGACCGGGGAGCTGTTTTTT	CASGGRTVTGELFF
NA	TRBV7-2	TRBJ2-7	TRBD2	TGTGCCAGCAGCTACGGGAGGAGTACCTACGAGCAGTACTTC	CASSYGRSTYEQYF
many	TRBV7-2	TRBJ2-1	TRBD2	TGTGCCAGCAGCCTTAGCGGGACGGCCTACAATGAGCAGTTCTTC	CASSLSGTAYNEQFF
many	TRBV7-8	TRBJ2-4	NA	TGTGCCAGCAGCGACCTAGCAGCCGTTGGGGCCAAAAACATTCAGTACTTC	CASSDLAAVGAKNIQYF
NA	TRBV2	TRBJ2-2	NA	TGTGCCAGCACCCGGGAACTCAACACCGGGGAGCTGTTTTTT	CASTRELNTGELFF